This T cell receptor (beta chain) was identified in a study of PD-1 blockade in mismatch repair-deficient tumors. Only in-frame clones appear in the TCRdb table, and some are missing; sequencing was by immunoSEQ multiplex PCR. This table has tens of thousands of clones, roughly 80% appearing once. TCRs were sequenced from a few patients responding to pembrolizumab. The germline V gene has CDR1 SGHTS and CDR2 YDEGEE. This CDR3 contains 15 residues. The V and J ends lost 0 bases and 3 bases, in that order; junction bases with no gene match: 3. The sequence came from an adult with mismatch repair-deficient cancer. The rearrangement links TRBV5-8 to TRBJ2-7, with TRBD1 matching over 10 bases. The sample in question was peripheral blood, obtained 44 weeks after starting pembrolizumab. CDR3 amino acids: CASSLAWTGGYEQYF. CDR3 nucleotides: TGTGCCAGCAGCTTGGCCTGGACAGGGGGCTACGAGCAGTACTTC. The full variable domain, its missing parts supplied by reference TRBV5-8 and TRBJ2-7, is EAGVTQSPTHLIKTRGQQATLRCSPISGHTSVYWYQQALGLGLQFLLWYDEGEERNRGNFPPRFSGRQFPNYSSELNVNALELEDSALYLCASSLAWTGGYEQYFGPGTRLTVT.